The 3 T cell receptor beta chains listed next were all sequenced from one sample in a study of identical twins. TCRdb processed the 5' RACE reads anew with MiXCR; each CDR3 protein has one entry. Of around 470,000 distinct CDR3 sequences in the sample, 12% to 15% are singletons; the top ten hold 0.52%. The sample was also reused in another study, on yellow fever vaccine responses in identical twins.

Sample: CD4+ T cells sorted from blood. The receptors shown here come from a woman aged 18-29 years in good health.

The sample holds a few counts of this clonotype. In DNA, the CDR3 is TGTGCCAGCAGCTTAGCCTCCGGAGGGGCACGGGCCAAAAACATTCAGTACTTC. This encodes CASSLASGGARAKNIQYF. V usage is TRBV11-1 and J usage is TRBJ2-4; the D gene is possibly TRBD2 (6 bases). Germline loops: CDR1 SGHAT, CDR2 FQDESV (reference sequence). V shed 0 bases and J shed 1 base, with 16 bases lying between them. The CDR3 has 18 residues.

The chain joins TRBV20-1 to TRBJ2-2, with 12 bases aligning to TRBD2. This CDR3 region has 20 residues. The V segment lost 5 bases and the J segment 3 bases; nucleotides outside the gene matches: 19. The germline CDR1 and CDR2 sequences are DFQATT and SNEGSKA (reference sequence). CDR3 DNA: TGCAGTGCTTACCACCCCAGGACTAGCGGGATATCCATTGACACCGGGGAGCTGTTTTTT. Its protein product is CSAYHPRTSGISIDTGELFF.

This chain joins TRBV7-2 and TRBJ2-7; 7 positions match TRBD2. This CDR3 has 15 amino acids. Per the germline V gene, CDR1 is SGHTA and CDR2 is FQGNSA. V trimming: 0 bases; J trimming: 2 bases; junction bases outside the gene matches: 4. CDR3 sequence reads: CASSLASSGPYEQYF. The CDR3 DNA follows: TGTGCCAGCAGCTTAGCTTCTAGCGGCCCCTACGAGCAGTACTTC.